This paragraph reports one T cell receptor (beta chain). The data were obtained in a study of blood T cell repertoires in COVID-19. In the source study's methods: Cell counts per sample came from amplifying reference gene primers. Generated by immunoSEQ multiplex PCR, the TCRdb table keeps only in-frame clones and is missing some. Clonal size and the V and J genes are those of that table, whereas D and trimming came from the DNA. The sample shows around 200,000 clones, approximately 87% of them seen only once. Between the trimmed V and J ends, which lost 2 bases and 6 bases, there was a span of 10 bases. Germline CDR1 is MNHEY and CDR2 is SMNVEV (reference sequence). CDR3 length: 14 amino acids.

V gene TRBV27 combines with J gene TRBJ2-2; D unclear. The TCR sequence derives from a woman aged 45-65 years with acute or convalescent COVID-19. Sequencing was performed on peripheral blood. CDR3 region: CASSLEQTAGELFF. The CDR3 DNA follows: TGTGCCAGCAGTTTAGAACAGACGGCCGGGGAGCTGTTTTTT.